Detailed here is one T cell receptor (beta chain). This entry comes from a study of blood T cell repertoires in COVID-19. The overall study: Material from acute and convalescent COVID-19 was sourced from the United States, Italy and Spain. Nucleic acid was either cDNA or gDNA, and it came from T cells, B-cell-depleted T cells, or PBMCs.

Losses at the gene ends were 8 bases for V and 7 bases for J; bases not matched to a gene: 13. Germline V gene sequence: CDR1 SGHDN, CDR2 FVKESK. The CDR3 contains 14 residues. Some clones are missing from TCRdb's copy, which holds only in-frame ones; the method was immunoSEQ multiplex PCR. This table has 15,000 or so clones, roughly nine tenths appearing once. This TCR derives from a man aged 50-59 years with active COVID-19. V usage is TRBV14 and J usage is TRBJ2-7; TRBD1 aligns across 8 bases. The sample comprised peripheral blood. In DNA form, the CDR3 reads TGTGCCAGCGGGGGTTCAGGGGGCCTTAGAGAGCAGTACTTC. Translated, it gives CASGGSGGLREQYF.